This T cell receptor (beta chain) comes out of a study of T-cell reconstitution after alpha-beta-depleted transplantation in children. Unique molecular identifiers were incorporated when the TCRbeta library was constructed. TCRdb ran MiXCR on the PCR reads and lists one entry per CDR3 protein. The sample lists 530,000 or so distinct CDR3 sequences, roughly a quarter occurring once. Germline V gene data show CDR1 as DFQATT and CDR2 as SNEGSKA (reference sequence). The CDR3 has 10 amino acids. The V gene lost 3 bases and the J gene lost 5 bases, with 3 bases spanning the gap. This chain uses TRBV20-1 with TRBJ2-3; D gene unclear. This clonotype was obtained from a boy in the first two years of life with Wiskott-Aldrich syndrome, due to receive a stem cell transplant. The material sequenced was PBMCs, taken before TCRalphabeta/CD19-depleted stem cell transplant. This CDR3 reads CSASLDTQYF. The CDR3 nucleotides read TGCAGTGCTAGCTTAGATACGCAGTATTTT.